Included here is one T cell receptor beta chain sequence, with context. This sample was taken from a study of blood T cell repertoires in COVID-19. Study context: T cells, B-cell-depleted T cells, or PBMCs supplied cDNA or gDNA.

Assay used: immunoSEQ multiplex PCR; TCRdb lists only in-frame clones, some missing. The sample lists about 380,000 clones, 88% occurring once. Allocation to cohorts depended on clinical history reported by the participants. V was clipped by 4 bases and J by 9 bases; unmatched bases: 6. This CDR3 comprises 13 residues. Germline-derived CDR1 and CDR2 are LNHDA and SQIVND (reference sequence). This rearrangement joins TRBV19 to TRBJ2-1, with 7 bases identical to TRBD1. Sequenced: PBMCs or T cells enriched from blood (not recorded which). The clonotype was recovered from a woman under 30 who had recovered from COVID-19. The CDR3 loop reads CASSRGTGVEQFF. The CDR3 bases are TGTGCCAGTAGTAGAGGAACAGGGGTTGAGCAGTTCTTC.